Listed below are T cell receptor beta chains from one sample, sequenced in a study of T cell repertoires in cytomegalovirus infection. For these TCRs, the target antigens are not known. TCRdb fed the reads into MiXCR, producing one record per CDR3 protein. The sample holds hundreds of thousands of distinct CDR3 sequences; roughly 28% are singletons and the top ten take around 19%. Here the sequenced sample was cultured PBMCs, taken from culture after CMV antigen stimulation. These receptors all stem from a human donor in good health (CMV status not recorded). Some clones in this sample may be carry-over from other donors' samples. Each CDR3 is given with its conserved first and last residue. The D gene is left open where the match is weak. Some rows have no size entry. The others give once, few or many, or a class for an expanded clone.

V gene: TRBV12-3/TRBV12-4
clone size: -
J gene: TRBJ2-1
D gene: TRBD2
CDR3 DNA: TGTGCCAGCAGGCAGGGGACGGGAGGGAGCTCCTACAATGAGCAGTTCTTC
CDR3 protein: CASRQGTGGSSYNEQFF

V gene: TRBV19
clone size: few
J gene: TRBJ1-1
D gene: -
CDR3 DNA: TGTGCCAGTAGCACGACAGGCGCGAACACTGAAGCTTTCTTT
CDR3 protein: CASSTTGANTEAFF

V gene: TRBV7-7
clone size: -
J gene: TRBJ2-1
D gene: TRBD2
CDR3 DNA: TGTGCTAGCAGCTTAGGCCCTAGCGGGAGGATAAATGAGCAGTTCTTC
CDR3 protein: CASSLGPSGRINEQFF

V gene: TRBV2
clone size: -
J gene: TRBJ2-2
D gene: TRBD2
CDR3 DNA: TGTGCCAGCAGTGAAGGGACTAGCGGCGCGAACACCGGGGAGCTGTTTTTT
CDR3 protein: CASSEGTSGANTGELFF

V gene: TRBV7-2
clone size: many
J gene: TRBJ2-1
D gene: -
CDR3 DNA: TGTGCCAGCAGCTTAGGACCAGGGGTGTGGGACAATGAGCAGTTCTTC
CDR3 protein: CASSLGPGVWDNEQFF

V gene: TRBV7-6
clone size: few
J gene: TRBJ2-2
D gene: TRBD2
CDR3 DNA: TGTGCCAGTACGGGGCTAGCGGGAGCCGGGGAGCTGTTTTTT
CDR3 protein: CASTGLAGAGELFF

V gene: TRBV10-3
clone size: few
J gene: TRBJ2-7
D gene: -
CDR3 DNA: TGTGCCATCAGTGAATCGGGGGACGAGCAGTACTTC
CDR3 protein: CAISESGDEQYF

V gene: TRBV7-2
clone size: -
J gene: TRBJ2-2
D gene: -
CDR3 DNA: TGTGCCAGCAGCCCGGGTCCGGCCGGGGAGCTGTTTTTT
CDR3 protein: CASSPGPAGELFF

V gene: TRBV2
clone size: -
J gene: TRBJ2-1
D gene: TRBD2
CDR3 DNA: TGTGCCAGCAGTGGGGGGGGAAGAGGCTATGAGCAGTTCTTC
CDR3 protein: CASSGGGRGYEQFF

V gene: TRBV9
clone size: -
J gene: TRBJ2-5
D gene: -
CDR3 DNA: TGTGCCAGCAGCGTAACTCCGACCCAAGAGACCCAGTACTTC
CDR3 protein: CASSVTPTQETQYF

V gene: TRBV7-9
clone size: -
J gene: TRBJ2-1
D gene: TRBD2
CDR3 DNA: TGTGCCAGCAGCTGGTCACTAGCGGTAAAATACAATGAGCAGTTCTTC
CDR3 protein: CASSWSLAVKYNEQFF

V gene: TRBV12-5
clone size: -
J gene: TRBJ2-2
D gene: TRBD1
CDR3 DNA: TGTGCTAGTGGAAGCCCGACAGGGGGGAACACCGGGGAGCTGTTTTTT
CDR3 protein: CASGSPTGGNTGELFF

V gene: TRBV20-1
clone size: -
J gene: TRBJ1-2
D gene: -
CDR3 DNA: TGCAGTGTTCGGGGTCGGTACACCTTC
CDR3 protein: CSVRGRYTF

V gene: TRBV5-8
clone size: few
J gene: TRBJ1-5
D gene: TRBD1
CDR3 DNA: TGTGCCAGCAGCACTTCCCCGGGACAGGGACAGCCCCAGCATTTT
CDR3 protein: CASSTSPGQGQPQHF

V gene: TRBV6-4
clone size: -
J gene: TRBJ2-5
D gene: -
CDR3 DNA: TGTGCCAGCAGTGCGACCGCGGGGGAGACCCAGTACTTC
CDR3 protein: CASSATAGETQYF

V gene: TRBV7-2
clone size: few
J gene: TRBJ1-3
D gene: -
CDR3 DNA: TGTGCCAGCAGCTTAGGGGACAACCTCTCTGGAAACACCATATATTTT
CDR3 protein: CASSLGDNLSGNTIYF

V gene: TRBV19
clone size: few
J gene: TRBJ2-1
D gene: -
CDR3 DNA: TGTGCCAGTAGTTCCCAACGGGACTCACGTCAGTTCTTC
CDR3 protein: CASSSQRDSRQFF

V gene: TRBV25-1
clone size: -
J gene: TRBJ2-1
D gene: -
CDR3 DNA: TGTGCCAGCAGTGAATTCCCCCTCCAGTCCGAGCAGTTCTTC
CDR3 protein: CASSEFPLQSEQFF

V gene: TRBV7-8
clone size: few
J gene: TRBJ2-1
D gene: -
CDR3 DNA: TGTGCCAGCAGCTCCGGTTGGTCCGGGTTCTTC
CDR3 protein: CASSSGWSGFF

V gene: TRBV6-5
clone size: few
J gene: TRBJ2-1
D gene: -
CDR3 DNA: TGTGCCAGCAGTTTCCCGGGACACTCTATGGAGTTCTTC
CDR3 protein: CASSFPGHSMEFF